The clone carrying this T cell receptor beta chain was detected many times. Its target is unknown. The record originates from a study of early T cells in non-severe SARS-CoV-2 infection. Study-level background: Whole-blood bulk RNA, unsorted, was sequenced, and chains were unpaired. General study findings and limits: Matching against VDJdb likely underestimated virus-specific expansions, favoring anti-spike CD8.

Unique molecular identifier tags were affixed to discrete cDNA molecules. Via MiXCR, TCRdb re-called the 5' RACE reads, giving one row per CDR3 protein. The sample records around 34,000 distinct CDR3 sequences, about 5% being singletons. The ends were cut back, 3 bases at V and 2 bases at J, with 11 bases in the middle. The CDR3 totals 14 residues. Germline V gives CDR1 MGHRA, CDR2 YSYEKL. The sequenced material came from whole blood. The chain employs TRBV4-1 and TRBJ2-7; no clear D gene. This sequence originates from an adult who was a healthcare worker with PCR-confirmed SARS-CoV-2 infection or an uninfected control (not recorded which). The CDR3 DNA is TGCGCCAGCAGCCACCCAGGCCGGACCTACGAGCAGTACTTC. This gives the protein CASSHPGRTYEQYF.